What follows are 7 T cell receptor beta chains derived from one specimen sequenced in a study of CD8 T cells in ankylosing spondylitis. TCRdb called the 5' RACE reads again in MiXCR, with one record for every CDR3 protein. The sample includes 150,000 to 200,000 distinct CDR3 sequences, roughly 31% of them seen just once. The specimen sequenced was synovial fluid, either unsorted or a sorted T cell fraction (not recorded which). The source is a male donor with ankylosing spondylitis.

The chain is built from TRBV2 and TRBJ1-6; D unresolved. The CDR3 is 14 amino acids. The germline CDR1 and CDR2 sequences are SNHLY and FYNNEI. V lost 2 bases, J lost 9 bases, and 11 bases lay in between. The CDR3 protein is CASSESVPLSPLHF. CDR3 nucleotide sequence: TGTGCCAGCAGTGAAAGCGTACCGCTTTCACCCCTCCACTTT. The complete variable domain, with remaining parts taken from reference TRBV2 and TRBJ1-6, reads EPEVTQTPSHQVTQMGQEVILRCVPISNHLYFYWYRQILGQKVEFLVSFYNNEISEKSEIFDDQFSVERPDGSNFTLKIRSTKLEDSAMYFCASSESVPLSPLHFGNGTRLTVT.

This clonotype has more than one count but fewer than ten. V is TRBV6-1 and J is TRBJ1-5; D is unclear. Per the germline V gene, CDR1 is MNHNS and CDR2 is SASEGT. The V end lost 3 bases, the J end lost 6 bases, and 12 bases lay between the germline ends. The CDR3 runs 14 residues. CDR3 residues: CASSESGRGQPQHF. DNA of the CDR3: TGTGCCAGCAGTGAGTCAGGACGGGGTCAGCCCCAGCATTTT.

The V gene is TRBV20-1, the J gene TRBJ2-7, with D perhaps TRBD1 (6 bases). The germline V gene encodes CDR1 DFQATT and CDR2 SNEGSKA (reference sequence). V lost 2 bases and J lost 0, with 8 bases in between. The CDR3 is made up of 13 amino acids. The CDR3 region is CSARQGSSYEQYF. CDR3 nucleotide sequence: TGCAGTGCTAGACAGGGGAGCTCCTACGAGCAGTACTTC.

This clonotype has more than one count but fewer than ten. The rearrangement links TRBV4-1 to TRBJ2-1; a possible D gene is TRBD2 (6 bases). From germline, CDR1 is MGHRA and CDR2 YSYEKL. The CDR3 loop spans 16 amino acids. Between the trimmed V and J ends, which lost 2 bases and 5 bases, there was a span of 16 bases. The CDR3 DNA reads as TGCGCCAGCAGCCAAAGTCTTGCTAGCGACCACAATGAGCAGTTCTTC. This gives the protein CASSQSLASDHNEQFF.

The chain carries TRBV14 and TRBJ1-5; D unresolved. Germline V gives CDR1 SGHDN, CDR2 FVKESK. The CDR3 is 13 residues long. V lost 1 base and J 6 bases, leaving 7 bases between the germline ends. CDR3 sequence (DNA): TGTGCCAGCAGCCAAGCACCGACTCAGCCCCAGCATTTT. It encodes CASSQAPTQPQHF.

The chain joins TRBV7-2 to TRBJ2-5, with D maybe TRBD1 (5 bases). V lost 0 bases and J 7 bases, leaving 12 bases between the germline ends. This CDR3 is 14 amino acids long. Looked up from germline, CDR1 is SGHTA and CDR2 is FQGNSA. This chain's CDR3 is CASSLALQGGTQYF. The CDR3 DNA follows: TGTGCCAGCAGCTTAGCCCTCCAGGGTGGGACCCAGTACTTC.

In its sample, this clonotype was seen a few times. The chain combines TRBV7-9 with TRBJ1-6; 9 nucleotides line up with TRBD1. This CDR3 comprises 14 residues. The germline V gene encodes CDR1 SEHNR and CDR2 FQNEAQ (reference sequence). J gave up 7 bases and V 5 bases, and 3 bases lay outside the gene matches. The DNA of the CDR3 is TGTGCCAGCAGCCGGGGACAGGGAAATTCACCCCTCCACTTT. Translated: CASSRGQGNSPLHF.